Below are 27 T cell receptor beta chains sequenced from a single sample in a study of blood T cells in healthy people across ages. Through a sample-barcoded 5' primer and a J-beta primer mix, a second PCR was run for roughly 6 to 11 cycles. TCRdb redid the calling of the 5' RACE reads with MiXCR, one entry per CDR3 protein. The sample carries 1.8 million or so distinct CDR3 sequences, 39% recorded once. The specimen sequenced was blood. Receptors were obtained from a human donor in good health.

There are a few counts of this clonotype. CDR3 loop: CASSFGTFNQPQHF. CDR3 in DNA: TGTGCCAGCAGTTTCGGGACGTTCAATCAGCCCCAGCATTTT. This chain links TRBV12-3 or TRBV12-4 with TRBJ1-5, with D perhaps TRBD1 (5 bases). The V gene lost 3 bases and the J gene lost 3 bases, with 9 bases spanning the gap. There are 14 residues in the CDR3.

The chain recombines TRBV2 with TRBJ2-2; D gene unclear. The germline V gene encodes CDR1 SNHLY and CDR2 FYNNEI. V was cut by 7 bases and J by 6 bases, with 12 bases left in between. The CDR3 spans 13 residues. The CDR3, as DNA: TGTGCCAGCACCGACTCGGTACCCGGGGAGCTGTTTTTT. Translated: CASTDSVPGELFF.

The CDR3 region has the DNA TGTGCCAGCAGCACCAATAAGGGACCCACCAATCAGCCCCAGCATTTT. It codes for CASSTNKGPTNQPQHF. The gene calls are TRBV21-1 and TRBJ1-5; the table's D call TRBD1 went unverified against the DNA. TRBV21-1 constitutes a pseudogene. CDR3 length: 16 residues.

This chain links TRBV3-1 with TRBJ2-1; no reliable D call. CDR3 length: 15 amino acids. Germline CDR1 reads LGHDT; CDR2 reads YNNKEL (reference sequence). V lost 7 bases and J lost 0, with 13 bases in between. The DNA for the CDR3 is TGTGCCAGCACGGATCTCCCTTTCTCCTACAATGAGCAGTTCTTC. It is translated as CASTDLPFSYNEQFF.

This rearrangement joins TRBV9 to TRBJ1-2, with unresolved D. The CDR3 has 15 residues. With 0 bases removed from V and 2 bases from J, the gap between germline ends came to 11 bases. CDR1 SGDLS and CDR2 YYNGEE come from the germline V gene. The CDR3 nucleotides read TGTGCCAGCAGCGTAGAGACGGGATCCAACTATGGCTACACCTTC. Translating it yields CASSVETGSNYGYTF.

This chain connects TRBV24-1 to TRBJ2-1; 8 bases agree with TRBD1. Germline values: CDR1 KGHDR, CDR2 SFDVKD. The V segment lost 12 bases and the J segment 7 bases; nucleotides outside the gene matches: 16. There are 15 residues in the CDR3. The CDR3 sequence: CALLRGRGLGNEQFF. The CDR3 region has the DNA TGTGCCCTCCTGAGGGGCAGGGGGCTTGGAAATGAGCAGTTCTTC.

J is TRBJ1-1 and V is TRBV5-1; 9 bases agree with TRBD1. Trimming removed 4 bases from V and 5 bases from J; junction bases left unmatched: 9. Germline V gene sequence: CDR1 SGHRS, CDR2 YFSETQ. The CDR3 is made up of 15 amino acids. The CDR3 loop reads CASSGTGYFYTEAFF. DNA of the CDR3: TGCGCCAGCAGCGGGACAGGGTATTTCTATACTGAAGCTTTCTTT. The full variable domain, in which reference TRBV5-1 and TRBJ1-1 provide the parts outside the CDR3, is KAGVTQTPRYLIKTRGQQVTLSCSPISGHRSVSWYQQTPGQGLQFLFEYFSETQRNKGNFPGRFSGRQFSNSRSEMNVSTLELGDSALYLCASSGTGYFYTEAFFGQGTRLTVV.

The sample holds a few counts of this clonotype. This CDR3 reads CASSLERAASYEQYF. In DNA form, the CDR3 reads TGTGCCAGCAGCTTAGAACGGGCAGCCTCCTACGAGCAGTACTTC. The chain joins TRBV7-9 to TRBJ2-7, with D unclear. The ends were cut back, 1 base at V and 0 bases at J, with 10 bases in the middle. Germline V gives CDR1 SEHNR, CDR2 FQNEAQ (reference sequence). There are 15 residues in the CDR3. Filled out from reference TRBV7-9 and TRBJ2-7, the complete variable domain reads DTGVSQNPRHKITKRGQNVTFRCDPISEHNRLYWYRQTLGQGPEFLTYFQNEAQLEKSRLLSDRFSAERPKGSFSTLEIQRTEQGDSAMYLCASSLERAASYEQYFGPGTRLTVT.

This clonotype occurred a few times. The rearrangement uses TRBV6-5 and TRBJ2-7; D might be TRBD1 (5 bases). Between the trimmed V and J ends, which lost 0 bases and 0 bases, there was a span of 9 bases. Germline V CDR1 and CDR2: MNHEY, SVGAGI. CDR3 length: 15 residues. This chain's CDR3 is CASSYSRQGSYEQYF. CDR3 coding DNA: TGTGCCAGCAGTTACTCAAGGCAGGGCTCCTACGAGCAGTACTTC.

This clonotype has more than one count but fewer than ten. The chain joins TRBV6-1 to TRBJ2-1; no clear D gene. The CDR3 totals 14 residues. V lost 5 bases, J lost 0 bases, and 8 bases lay in between. Germline CDR1 reads MNHNS; CDR2 reads SASEGT. The CDR3 DNA follows: TGTGCCAGCAGTCGGGCTATCTCCTACAATGAGCAGTTCTTC. It specifies CASSRAISYNEQFF.

This clonotype was detected only a few times. The V call is TRBV20-1, the J call TRBJ2-7; D may be TRBD1 or TRBD2 (5 bases each). V was shortened by 2 bases and J by 0 bases, with 14 bases between the two germline ends. Germline assignment: CDR1 DFQATT and CDR2 SNEGSKA (reference sequence). The CDR3 loop spans 15 amino acids. The CDR3 DNA is TGCAGTGCTAGATTAACAGGAGGTATCTCCTACGAGCAGTACTTC. This encodes CSARLTGGISYEQYF.

This sequence joins TRBV2 and TRBJ2-3, with D hard to call. In germline, CDR1 is SNHLY, CDR2 FYNNEI. The CDR3 extends over 12 amino acids. The V end lost 3 bases, the J end lost 8 bases, and 9 bases lay between the germline ends. The CDR3 DNA follows: TGTGCCAGCAGTGAGGCTCACCTTACGCAGTATTTT. Translating gives CASSEAHLTQYF.

Turning to this clonotype: Being one base from a much bigger clone, this may be a read error. The rearrangement uses TRBV7-2 and TRBJ2-1; no reliable D call. This CDR3 is 12 amino acids long. Per the germline V gene, CDR1 is SGHTA and CDR2 is FQGNSA. V lost 5 bases and J 13 bases, leaving 15 bases between the germline ends. This CDR3 is CASSQLRDSQFF. The CDR3 DNA reads as TGTGCCAGCAGCCAACTTCGAGATTCTCAGTTCTTC.

V and J are TRBV7-2 and TRBJ2-3; 12 positions agree with TRBD2. J was trimmed by 2 bases and V by 1 base; bases with no gene match: 10. The CDR3 consists of 19 residues. Germline V gene lookup returns CDR1 SGHTA and CDR2 FQGNSA. The CDR3 DNA follows: TGTGCCAGCAGCTTAGGCGGTCCCGGACTAGCGGGGTTCACAGATACGCAGTATTTT. Its translation: CASSLGGPGLAGFTDTQYF.

In its sample, this clonotype was seen many times. This sequence joins TRBV6-5 and TRBJ1-3; D ambiguous. The CDR3 spans 12 residues. With 7 bases removed from V and 4 bases from J, the gap between germline ends came to 8 bases. Germline CDR1 MNHEY, CDR2 SVGAGI. CDR3 region: CASKTSGNTIYF. The CDR3 coding sequence is TGTGCCAGCAAGACGTCGGGAAACACCATATATTTT.

A few counts support this clonotype. The chain carries TRBV7-6 and TRBJ1-1, with 9 bases lining up with TRBD1. V was pared by 5 bases and J by 5 bases, with 6 bases of the junction left unmatched. CDR1 SGHVS and CDR2 FNYEAQ come from the germline V gene. The CDR3 is 14 residues long. CDR3 sequence (DNA): TGTGCCAGCAGCCCACAGGGGGCGATTACTGAAGCTTTCTTT. Protein: CASSPQGAITEAFF.

Note on this clonotype: Sequence at one end of the junction differs from germline and may be a read error. The genes are TRBV29-1 and TRBJ1-2, with TRBD1 matching 9 bases. Germline CDR1 and CDR2: SQVTM and ANQGSEA. CDR3 length: 13 residues. The CDR3 region is CSVDGQGWNGHTF. CDR3 in DNA: TGCAGCGTTGACGGACAGGGGTGGAATGGCCACACCTTC.

The V call is TRBV7-2, the J call TRBJ2-2; 10 bases line up with TRBD1. Germline assignment: CDR1 SGHTA and CDR2 FQGNSA. The V gene end was trimmed by 4 bases and the J gene end by 3 bases; junction bases not matched to a gene: 11. CDR3 size: 18 residues. The CDR3 loop is CASSSIAGQGSHTGELFF. CDR3 DNA sequence: TGTGCCAGCAGCTCCATAGCGGGACAGGGGAGCCACACCGGGGAGCTGTTTTTT.

The table lists this clonotype with a few counts. The V gene is TRBV4-1, the J gene TRBJ2-7, with D perhaps matching TRBD1 (6 bases). Trimming took off 3 bases at V and 7 bases at J, with 16 bases between the two ends. The CDR3 has 14 amino acids. From germline, CDR1 is MGHRA and CDR2 YSYEKL. CDR3 protein: CASSHLGAPLEQYF. In nucleotides, the CDR3 is TGCGCCAGCAGCCATCTGGGGGCGCCTTTGGAGCAGTACTTC.

This clonotype was seen a few times. This chain's CDR3 is CASSQARFAGGQVAGANVLTF. The CDR3 DNA sequence: TGTGCCAGCAGCCAAGCCCGTTTTGCCGGGGGACAAGTAGCTGGGGCCAACGTCCTGACTTTC. This sequence joins TRBV7-8 and TRBJ2-6, with D perhaps assigned TRBD1 or TRBD2 (6 bases each). This CDR3 region has 21 residues. The germline CDR1 and CDR2 sequences are SGHVS and FQNEAQ. V was pared by 5 bases and J by 2 bases, with 28 bases between.

This chain connects TRBV7-9 to TRBJ2-5, with TRBD1 matching over 9 bases. J gave up 5 bases and V 4 bases, and 8 bases lay outside the gene matches. The CDR3 has 15 amino acids. Germline CDR1 reads SEHNR; CDR2 reads FQNEAQ (reference sequence). The CDR3 loop reads CASSSETGGRETQYF. The CDR3, as DNA: TGTGCCAGCAGCTCAGAGACAGGGGGTCGGGAGACCCAGTACTTC.

The rearrangement joins TRBV2 to TRBJ1-1; D uncertain. CDR3 length equals 15 residues. Germline CDR1 is SNHLY and CDR2 is FYNNEI. V lost 8 bases and J lost 5, with 21 bases in between. CDR3 nucleotides: TGTGCCAGCTGGCTGGGCGGGCAGGACTGGACTGAAGCTTTCTTT. It is translated as CASWLGGQDWTEAFF.

J is TRBJ2-3 and V is TRBV7-9, with D maybe TRBD2 (5 bases). CDR3 length: 15 amino acids. Trimming removed 5 bases at V and 6 bases at J, with 18 bases between. Germline V gene data show CDR1 as SEHNR and CDR2 as FQNEAQ (reference sequence). The CDR3 reads CASSTRANFWDTQYF. CDR3 DNA: TGTGCCAGCAGCACTAGGGCCAATTTCTGGGATACGCAGTATTTT.

A word on this clonotype: Given a much more abundant clone one base away, this may be a read error. The V call is TRBV29-1, the J call TRBJ1-2, with D tentatively TRBD1 (5 bases). The CDR3 is made up of 12 amino acids. Per the germline V gene, CDR1 is SQVTM and CDR2 is ANQGSEA. V shed 8 bases and J shed 3 bases, with 13 bases lying between them. CDR3 sequence: CSSGGGDYGYTF. The CDR3 DNA sequence: TGCAGCAGCGGTGGGGGGGACTATGGCTACACCTTC. Complete variable domain (other parts from reference TRBV29-1 and TRBJ1-2): SAVISQKPSRDICQRGTSLTIQCQVDSQVTMMFWYRQQPGQSLTLIATANQGSEATYESGFVIDKFPISRPNLTFSTLTVSNMSPEDSSIYLCSSGGGDYGYTFGSGTRLTVV.

The table lists this clonotype with a few counts. The chain combines TRBV9 with TRBJ2-4; D not certain. The J call may be wrong; the DNA end is better matched by TRBJ2-7. The CDR3 is made up of 14 amino acids. From germline, CDR1 is SGDLS and CDR2 YYNGEE. The CDR3: CASSVGGVLGEQYF. DNA of the CDR3: TGTGCCAGCAGCGTAGGTGGGGTTTTGGGCGAGCAGTACTTC.

This rearrangement joins TRBV10-3 to TRBJ2-1, with TRBD1 as a possible D gene (5 bases). The CDR3 is 13 amino acids. Trimming took 10 bases from V and 0 from J, leaving 10 bases between them. Germline-derived CDR1 and CDR2 are ENHRY and SYGVKD. In nucleotides, the CDR3 is TGTGCCACCACAGGAAGCTCCTACAATGAGCAGTTCTTC. This sequence encodes CATTGSSYNEQFF.

The chain employs TRBV20-1 and TRBJ1-4; 7 bases are shared with TRBD1. This CDR3 has 14 amino acids. Germline CDR1 is DFQATT and CDR2 is SNEGSKA (reference sequence). V lost 6 bases, J lost 8 bases, and 12 bases stayed unmatched. DNA of the CDR3: TGCAGTGCCTTTTGGGCAGGGGGTTCGGAAAAACTGTTTTTT. It is translated as CSAFWAGGSEKLFF.